This TCR beta chain was obtained from a study of cytomegalovirus exposure and HLA in healthy donors. PCR employed 60 Vbeta and 13 Jbeta primers. Libraries were prepared by immunoSEQ multiplex PCR; TCRdb keeps only in-frame clonotypes and omits some of them. This table has about 150,000 clones, under 75% appearing once. The receptor's source is a woman between 55 and 75 years old in good health and CMV-seropositive. Sequenced sample: PBMCs.

CDR3 nucleotides: TGTGCCAGCAGCGAGGGATGGGGAGCTCAGCCCCAGCATTTT. Translation gives CASSEGWGAQPQHF. The chain combines TRBV4-2 with TRBJ1-5, with D uncertain. The ends were cut back, 5 bases at V and 6 bases at J, with 14 bases in the middle. Germline CDR1 and CDR2: LGHNA and YNFKEQ. The CDR3 consists of 14 residues.